This T cell receptor beta chain was captured by sequencing in a study of blood T cells in healthy people across ages. Study context: Per two T cells, about one barcoded beta molecule was captured through template switching.

The germline V gene encodes CDR1 MDHEN and CDR2 SYDVKM. The V gene end was trimmed by 4 bases and the J gene end by 2 bases; junction bases not matched to a gene: 7. The CDR3 runs to 15 residues. Combining a sample-barcoded 5' primer with a J-beta primer mix, a second PCR ran for roughly 6 to 12 cycles. TCRdb reprocessed the 5' RACE reads with MiXCR, giving one entry per CDR3 protein. Among 1.5 million to 2 million distinct CDR3 sequences listed, about 50% were seen once. The sample taken for sequencing was blood. The chain uses TRBV28 and TRBJ2-5, with 7 bases matching TRBD1. This receptor was identified in a woman aged 35 to 49 in good health. The CDR3 is CASSSNWDRQETQYF. The CDR3 nucleotides are TGTGCCAGCAGTTCGAATTGGGACAGACAAGAGACCCAGTACTTC.